The 12 T cell receptor beta chains given below trace back to one sample, sequenced in a study of cytomegalovirus exposure and HLA in healthy donors. Vbeta (60) and Jbeta (13) primers were used in the PCR. Data came from immunoSEQ multiplex PCR; TCRdb stores just in-frame clones and leaves some out. The table lists roughly 82,000 clones, approximately 81% of them singletons. What was sequenced was PBMCs. The receptors originated from a woman aged 45-65 years in good health and CMV-seropositive.

This chain uses TRBV19 with TRBJ2-5, with 9 bases identical to TRBD1. The CDR3 has 12 residues. The germline V gene encodes CDR1 LNHDA and CDR2 SQIVND (reference sequence). The CDR3 nucleotides read TGTGCTACGGGACAGGGTGAGGAGACCCAGTACTTC. This translates into CATGQGEETQYF.

The rearrangement links TRBV6-5 to TRBJ1-2, with D possibly matching TRBD1 (5 bases). V dropped 4 bases and J dropped 4 bases, with 13 bases sitting between them. The CDR3 is 14 amino acids. Germline V gene lookup returns CDR1 MNHEY and CDR2 SVGAGI. CDR3 sequence (DNA): TGTGCCAGCAGTTCCACCACGGGACTCTATGGCTACACCTTC. Translation: CASSSTTGLYGYTF.

V gene TRBV2 combines with J gene TRBJ2-1, with 7 bases aligning to TRBD2. This CDR3 has 15 amino acids. Germline values: CDR1 SNHLY, CDR2 FYNNEI. With V trimmed by 6 bases and J by 6 bases, 11 bases remained unmatched. CDR3 sequence reads: CASRLSSGGTNEQFF. CDR3 nucleotides: TGTGCCAGCAGGCTTTCTAGCGGAGGAACCAATGAGCAGTTCTTC.

The V and J genes are TRBV18 and TRBJ1-1; D gene unclear. CDR1 and CDR2 from the germline V gene are KGHSH and LQKENI. The germline V and J ends were trimmed by 2 bases and 7 bases, with 14 bases remaining between them. The CDR3 runs 14 residues. CDR3 protein: CASSPGRDTREAFF. As DNA, the CDR3 is TGTGCCAGCTCACCAGGGCGGGATACTCGTGAAGCTTTCTTT.

This chain joins TRBV27 and TRBJ1-5, with 11 positions matching TRBD1. Unmatched junction bases numbered 7, after V lost 3 bases and J lost 3 bases. Germline V lookup: CDR1 MNHEY, CDR2 SMNVEV (reference sequence). This CDR3 comprises 17 residues. CDR3 protein: CASSFSGQGGFNQPQHF. In nucleotides, the CDR3 is TGTGCCAGCAGTTTTTCGGGACAGGGGGGTTTCAATCAGCCCCAGCATTTT.

This clone was seen just once. The J gene is TRBJ2-5, the V gene TRBV7-2, with a possible D match to TRBD2 (6 bases). The better agreement between TRBJ2-7 and the DNA end casts doubt on the J call. This CDR3 contains 14 residues. Germline CDR1 is SGHTA and CDR2 is FQGNSA. Here the CDR3 reads CASRRDSITYEQYF. The CDR3 DNA reads as TGTGCCAGCAGGCGGGACTCCATTACCTACGAGCAGTACTTC.

The chain employs TRBV30 and TRBJ2-5; 8 positions agree with TRBD2. Gene TRBJ2-7 matches the end of the DNA better, so the J call may be wrong. The V gene's germline CDR1 is GTSNPN and CDR2 SVGIG (reference sequence). The CDR3 has 15 amino acids. This CDR3 reads CAWSVQTSVINEQYF. DNA of the CDR3: TGTGCCTGGAGTGTACAGACTAGCGTTATTAACGAGCAGTACTTC.

The rearrangement joins TRBV7-6 to TRBJ1-1, with D maybe TRBD1 (5 bases). CDR1 SGHVS and CDR2 FNYEAQ come from the germline V gene. The V end was cut by 1 base, the J end by 4 bases, with 16 bases between. The CDR3 has 16 residues. For the CDR3, the DNA is TGTGCCAGCAGCTTAGAATTGGGCCCGGGGGGCACTGAAGCTTTCTTT. As protein: CASSLELGPGGTEAFF.

This chain joins TRBV30 and TRBJ1-3; 8 nucleotides agree with TRBD1. CDR1 is GTSNPN and CDR2 is SVGIG in the germline V gene (reference sequence). Unmatched junction bases numbered 4, after V lost 4 bases and J lost 2 bases. This CDR3 comprises 14 residues. The CDR3 DNA follows: TGTGCCTGGAACAAACAGGGGGCTGGAAACACCATATATTTT. It specifies CAWNKQGAGNTIYF. The whole variable domain, filled in from reference TRBV30 and TRBJ1-3, reads SQTIHQWPATLVQPVGSPLSLECTVEGTSNPNLYWYRQAAGRGLQLLFYSVGIGQISSEVPQNLSASRPQDRQFILSSKKLLLSDSGFYLCAWNKQGAGNTIYFGEGSWLTVV.

The genes are TRBV29-1 and TRBJ2-3; TRBD1 matches 8 bases. J was trimmed by 5 bases and V by 8 bases; bases with no gene match: 6. CDR1 and CDR2 from the germline V gene are SQVTM and ANQGSEA. This CDR3 spans 12 amino acids. The CDR3 protein is CSFGQGGDTQYF. For the CDR3, the DNA is TGCAGCTTTGGACAGGGCGGAGATACGCAGTATTTT.

This chain links TRBV2 with TRBJ2-2, with a weak D call TRBD2 (5 bases). CDR1 is SNHLY, CDR2 FYNNEI, per germline. The CDR3 spans 13 residues. Trimming left V 2 bases short and J 8 bases short, with 9 bases between. The DNA of the CDR3 is TGTGCCAGCAGTGAACGAGGGTCAGGGGAGCTGTTTTTT. This encodes CASSERGSGELFF.

The rearrangement joins TRBV18 to TRBJ2-7, with D maybe TRBD2 (5 bases). CDR1 and CDR2 from the germline V gene are KGHSH and LQKENI. This CDR3 region has 15 residues. Trimming pared 6 bases from V and 3 bases from J, leaving 18 bases between. This CDR3 reads CASSSTTRENYEQYF. CDR3 DNA: TGTGCCAGCTCGTCGACGACGAGGGAGAACTACGAGCAGTACTTC.